This entry concerns a single T cell receptor (beta chain). This sample was taken from a study of blood T cell repertoires in COVID-19. Authors' analysis steps: From reference gene primer amplification, estimates of nucleated cell counts were derived. This table comes from immunoSEQ multiplex PCR, and its TCRdb copy is limited to in-frame clones, with some not included. For V, J and clone size, that table is used; D and trimming come from the DNA. The table shows 380,000 or so clones, with more than 70% occurring only once. The source is a man aged 40-55 years with acute or convalescent COVID-19. The specimen was peripheral blood.

The CDR3 region has the DNA TGTGCCAGCAGCTCGTGGACAGGAATCGCCCACACTGAAGCTTTCTTT. It specifies CASSSWTGIAHTEAFF. The genes are TRBV7-8 and TRBJ1-1; TRBD1 aligns across 7 bases. The CDR3 sequence is 16 residues long. From germline, CDR1 is SGHVS and CDR2 FQNEAQ. The J segment lost 3 bases and the V segment lost 4 bases, leaving 11 bases of the junction unmatched.